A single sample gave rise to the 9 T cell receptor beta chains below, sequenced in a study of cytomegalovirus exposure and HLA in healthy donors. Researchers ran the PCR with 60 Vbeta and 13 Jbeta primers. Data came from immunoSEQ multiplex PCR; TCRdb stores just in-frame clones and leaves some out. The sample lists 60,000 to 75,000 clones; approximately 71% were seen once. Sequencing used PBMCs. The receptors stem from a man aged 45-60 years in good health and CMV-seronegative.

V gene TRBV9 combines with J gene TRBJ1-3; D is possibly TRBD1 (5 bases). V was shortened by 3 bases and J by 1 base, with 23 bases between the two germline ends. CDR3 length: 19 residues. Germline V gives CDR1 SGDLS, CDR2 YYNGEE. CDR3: CASSANIGVGGESGNTIYF. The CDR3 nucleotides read TGTGCCAGCAGCGCTAACATCGGGGTGGGGGGAGAATCTGGAAACACCATATATTTT.

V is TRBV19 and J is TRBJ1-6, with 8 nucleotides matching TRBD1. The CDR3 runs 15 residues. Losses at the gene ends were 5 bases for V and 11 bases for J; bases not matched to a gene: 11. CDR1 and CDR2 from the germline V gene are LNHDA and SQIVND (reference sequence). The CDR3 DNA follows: TGTGCCAGTAGTCTGTCACAGGGGGGTGGACCACCCCTCCACTTT. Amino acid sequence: CASSLSQGGGPPLHF.

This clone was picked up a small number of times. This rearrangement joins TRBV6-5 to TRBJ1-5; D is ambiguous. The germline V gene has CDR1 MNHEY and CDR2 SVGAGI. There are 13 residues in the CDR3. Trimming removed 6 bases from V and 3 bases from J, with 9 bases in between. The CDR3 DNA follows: TGTGCCAGCAGCCGTGACACCAATCAGCCCCAGCATTTT. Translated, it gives CASSRDTNQPQHF.

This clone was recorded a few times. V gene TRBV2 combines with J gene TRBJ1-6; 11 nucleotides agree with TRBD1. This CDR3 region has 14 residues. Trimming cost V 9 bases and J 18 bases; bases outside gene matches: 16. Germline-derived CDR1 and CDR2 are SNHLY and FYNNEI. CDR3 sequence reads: CASLTGTGGWAPHF. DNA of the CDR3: TGTGCCAGTCTAACCGGGACAGGGGGATGGGCCCCCCACTTT.

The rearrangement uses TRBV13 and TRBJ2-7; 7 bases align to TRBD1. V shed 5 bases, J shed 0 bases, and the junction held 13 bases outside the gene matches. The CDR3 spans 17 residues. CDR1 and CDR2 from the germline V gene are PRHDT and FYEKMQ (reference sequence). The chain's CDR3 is CASSPIQTGQVSYEQYF. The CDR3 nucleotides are TGTGCCAGCAGCCCGATACAGACAGGGCAAGTCTCCTACGAGCAGTACTTC.

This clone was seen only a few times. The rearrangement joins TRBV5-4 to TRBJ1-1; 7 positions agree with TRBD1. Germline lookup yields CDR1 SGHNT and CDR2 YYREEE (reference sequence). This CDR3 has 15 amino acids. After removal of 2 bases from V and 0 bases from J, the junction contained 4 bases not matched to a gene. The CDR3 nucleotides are TGTGCCAGCAGCTTTGCGGGACAGTTGAACACTGAAGCTTTCTTT. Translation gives CASSFAGQLNTEAFF.

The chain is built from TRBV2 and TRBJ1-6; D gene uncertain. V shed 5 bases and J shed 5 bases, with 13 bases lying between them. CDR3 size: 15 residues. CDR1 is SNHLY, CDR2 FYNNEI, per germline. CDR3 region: CASSFLILDNSPLHF. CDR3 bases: TGTGCCAGCAGTTTTCTAATCCTGGATAATTCACCCCTCCACTTT.

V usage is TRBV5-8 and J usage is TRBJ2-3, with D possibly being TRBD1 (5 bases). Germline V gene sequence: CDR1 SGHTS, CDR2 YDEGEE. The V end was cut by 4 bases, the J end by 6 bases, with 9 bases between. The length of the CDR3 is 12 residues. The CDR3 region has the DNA TGTGCCAGCAGCATAGGGGTTGATACGCAGTATTTT. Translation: CASSIGVDTQYF.

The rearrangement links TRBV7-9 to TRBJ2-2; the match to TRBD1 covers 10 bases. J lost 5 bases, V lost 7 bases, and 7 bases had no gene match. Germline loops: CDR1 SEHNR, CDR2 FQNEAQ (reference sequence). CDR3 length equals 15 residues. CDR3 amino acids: CASNDRGRETGELFF. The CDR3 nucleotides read TGTGCCAGCAACGACAGGGGGCGAGAAACCGGGGAGCTGTTTTTT.